The 10 T cell receptor beta chains below were found in one sample sequenced in a study of control samples from healthy donors and cancer patients. Assay used: immunoSEQ multiplex PCR; TCRdb lists only in-frame clones, some missing. In the table there are approximately 150,000 clones, around 88% of which are singletons. Sequences were obtained from blood. Receptors originate from a man younger than 35 in good health.

The chain uses TRBV4-2 and TRBJ2-6, with unresolved D. Trimming took 0 bases from V and 0 from J, leaving 3 bases between them. The CDR3 is 15 amino acids. Looked up from germline, CDR1 is LGHNA and CDR2 is YNFKEQ. The CDR3 sequence is CASSQDGSGANVLTF. In DNA, the CDR3 is TGTGCCAGCAGCCAAGATGGCTCTGGGGCCAACGTCCTGACTTTC.

The chain is built from TRBV4-3 and TRBJ2-7; unclear D gene. The CDR3 has 13 amino acids. V lost 0 bases to trimming and J lost 6 bases, with 9 bases between them. Germline V lookup: CDR1 LGHNA, CDR2 YSLEER. The CDR3 loop reads CASSQELRGEQYF. The CDR3 region has the DNA TGCGCCAGCAGCCAAGAACTTCGCGGCGAGCAGTACTTC.

This CDR3 is CATSDPQGPDGYGYTF. The CDR3 DNA reads TGTGCCACCAGTGACCCACAGGGGCCGGATGGCTATGGCTACACCTTC. The chain has TRBV24-1 and TRBJ1-2; 7 bases align to TRBD1. Germline V lookup: CDR1 KGHDR, CDR2 SFDVKD. The CDR3 totals 16 residues. V shed 4 bases, J shed 4 bases, and the junction held 11 bases outside the gene matches.

This clone is a singleton in its sample. V gene TRBV23-1 combines with J gene TRBJ1-5; D perhaps matches TRBD1 (5 bases). TRBV23-1 is an open reading frame, and its role is uncertain. CDR3 size: 16 residues. Between the trimmed V and J ends, which lost 4 bases and 1 base, there was a span of 14 bases. The CDR3, as DNA: TGCGCCAGCAGTCGTCGCAGGGAGGGGAGCAATCAGCCCCAGCATTTT. This translates into CASSRRREGSNQPQHF.

The chain couples TRBV6-1 to TRBJ2-5, with unresolved D. V was clipped by 2 bases and J by 6 bases, with 4 bases between them. Germline CDR1 and CDR2: MNHNS and SASEGT. CDR3 length: 11 amino acids. The CDR3 DNA is TGTGCCAGCAGTGAATTAAAGACCCAGTACTTC. Translating gives CASSELKTQYF.

The CDR3 nucleotides read TGCGCCAGCAGTCAACACAGACTCAACGAGCAGTACTTC. Translation gives CASSQHRLNEQYF. The chain links TRBV23-1 to TRBJ2-7, with D unresolved. TRBV23-1 falls under the ORF class, with uncertain function. The CDR3 spans 13 residues. V lost 2 bases and J 5 bases, leaving 10 bases between the germline ends.

This rearrangement joins TRBV6-4 to TRBJ2-1; possible D gene TRBD1, 6 bases. In germline, CDR1 is MRHNA, CDR2 SNTAGT. The CDR3 loop spans 16 amino acids. Between the trimmed V and J ends, which lost 0 bases and 0 bases, there was a span of 9 bases. CDR3 nucleotides: TGTGCCAGCAGTGACTCGAACAGGGCCTCCTACAATGAGCAGTTCTTC. Amino acids: CASSDSNRASYNEQFF.

The rearrangement joins TRBV9 to TRBJ1-2; the D is unclear. CDR1 and CDR2 from the germline V gene are SGDLS and YYNGEE. Between the trimmed V and J ends, which lost 4 bases and 2 bases, there was a span of 15 bases. This CDR3 has 15 residues. The DNA for the CDR3 is TGTGCCAGCAGCCCACGGACGGTAGACAACTATGGCTACACCTTC. It yields the protein CASSPRTVDNYGYTF.

This sequence joins TRBV5-4 and TRBJ2-7; a weak D match, TRBD1 (7 bases). V lost 2 bases and J 3 bases, leaving 15 bases between the germline ends. The CDR3 contains 15 residues. CDR1 SGHNT and CDR2 YYREEE come from the germline V gene (reference sequence). CDR3 DNA: TGTGCCAGCAGCTTCCGACAGGGAGGCTTCTACGAGCAGTACTTC. Translating gives CASSFRQGGFYEQYF.

The count of this clone is one. This chain links TRBV6-5 with TRBJ1-2; D perhaps matches TRBD1 (6 bases). The CDR3 contains 13 residues. CDR1 and CDR2 from the germline V gene are MNHEY and SVGAGI. Trimming left V 5 bases short and J 4 bases short, with 11 bases between. The DNA for the CDR3 is TGTGCCAGCAGTCCCCAGGGGATCTATGGCTACACCTTC. It specifies CASSPQGIYGYTF.